This record covers a single T cell receptor beta chain. The data belong to a study of CD8 T cells in Susac syndrome. V was clipped by 1 base and J by 4 bases, with 10 bases between them. The CDR3 runs to 14 residues. Reverse transcription of roughly 0.45 to 1 ug RNA used random hexamers. In TCRdb, the immunoSEQ multiplex PCR reads were re-called with MiXCR into one record per CDR3 protein. Of roughly 120,000 distinct CDR3 sequences listed, 90% to 95% are singletons. The chain couples TRBV12-3 or TRBV12-4 to TRBJ1-2, with a tentative D call TRBD1 (6 bases). The receptor was derived from a human donor with multiple sclerosis. Sequenced material: CD4+ T cells from PBMCs. CDR3 nucleotide sequence: TGTGCCAGCAGTTTAGAGGGGGGTCTCTATGGCTACACCTTC. Translating gives CASSLEGGLYGYTF.